These 11 T cell receptor beta chains were sequenced from one sample in a study of Ad26.COV2.S vaccination and SARS-CoV-2 variants. Only in-frame clones appear in the TCRdb table, and some are missing; sequencing was by immunoSEQ multiplex PCR. Of about 480,000 clones in the sample, roughly 85% were seen once. Noted treatment: over 15 received Ad26.COV2.S at low or high dose, single or two shots; 5 received placebo; per-sample allocation not given. Collection of samples fell on day 63 after the first vaccine or placebo injection. Sequenced here: peripheral blood, sampled in a trial of Ad26.COV2.S vaccine versus placebo. These receptors all come from a person aged 18-65 years who received the Ad26.COV2.S COVID-19 vaccine or a placebo.

The J gene is TRBJ1-5, the V gene TRBV27; D remains unclear. This CDR3 has 13 amino acids. Germline loops: CDR1 MNHEY, CDR2 SMNVEV (reference sequence). V was pared by 7 bases and J by 4 bases, with 11 bases between. Here the CDR3 DNA reads TGTGCCAGCACCTCGGGTCAAAATCAGCCCCAGCATTTT. Encoded protein: CASTSGQNQPQHF.

V gene TRBV23-1 combines with J gene TRBJ1-5; perhaps TRBD1 as D (6 bases). TRBV23-1 is marked as an open reading frame, function uncertain. V was clipped by 4 bases and J by 0 bases, with 13 bases between them. This CDR3 comprises 16 residues. CDR3 residues: CASSPPGENSNQPQHF. The CDR3, as DNA: TGCGCCAGCAGTCCACCAGGGGAGAATAGCAATCAGCCCCAGCATTTT.

The rearrangement links TRBV2 to TRBJ1-5, with 9 positions matching TRBD1. CDR1 is SNHLY, CDR2 FYNNEI, per germline. V gave up 8 bases and J gave up 3 bases; unmatched junction bases: 2. The CDR3 totals 13 residues. Here the CDR3 reads CASRTGANQPQHF. Written as DNA, the CDR3 is TGTGCCAGCCGGACAGGGGCCAATCAGCCCCAGCATTTT.

The sample holds one count of this clone. The CDR3 spells CASSRELAGVYEQYF. The CDR3 DNA sequence: TGTGCCAGCAGCCGAGAACTAGCGGGAGTTTACGAGCAGTACTTC. V is TRBV5-4 and J is TRBJ2-7; 11 bases align to TRBD2. The V gene end was trimmed by 4 bases and the J gene end by 4 bases; junction bases not matched to a gene: 7. The V gene's germline CDR1 is SGHNT and CDR2 YYREEE (reference sequence). CDR3 length equals 15 residues.

The chain carries TRBV7-9 and TRBJ1-4, with D hard to call. Germline assignment: CDR1 SEHNR and CDR2 FQNEAQ (reference sequence). The germline V and J ends were trimmed by 2 bases and 2 bases, with 9 bases remaining between them. The CDR3 runs 15 residues. The CDR3 loop is CASSLSSVTNEKLFF. CDR3 in DNA: TGTGCCAGCAGCTTATCCAGCGTCACTAATGAAAAACTGTTTTTT.

This chain links TRBV5-6 with TRBJ1-6; possible D gene TRBD1, 6 bases. The V gene lost 4 bases and the J gene lost 5 bases, with 16 bases spanning the gap. The CDR3 sequence is 16 residues long. CDR1 and CDR2 (germline): SGHDT, YYEEEE. CDR3 coding DNA: TGTGCCAGCAGCACGGGGGCCCGGCGGCATAATTCACCCCTCCACTTT. Its protein product is CASSTGARRHNSPLHF.

This clone turned up a few times. The V gene is TRBV12-5, the J gene TRBJ1-2; the D is unclear. CDR3 length equals 13 residues. CDR1 is LGHNT, CDR2 FRNRAP, per germline. V was cut by 6 bases and J by 0 bases, with 8 bases left in between. The CDR3 protein is CASGPSSNYGYTF. The CDR3 DNA reads as TGTGCTAGTGGCCCGTCTTCTAACTATGGCTACACCTTC.

The chain is built from TRBV7-2 and TRBJ2-1; weak D call: TRBD1 (6 bases). Trimming left V 5 bases short and J 10 bases short, with 12 bases between. Per the germline V gene, CDR1 is SGHTA and CDR2 is FQGNSA. This CDR3 region has 12 residues. Here the CDR3 reads CASSPDSPEQFF. Here the CDR3 DNA reads TGTGCCAGCAGCCCGGACAGCCCCGAGCAGTTCTTC.

This rearrangement joins TRBV5-8 to TRBJ2-3; 7 nucleotides align to TRBD2. Germline V lookup: CDR1 SGHTS, CDR2 YDEGEE. After removal of 2 bases from V and 0 bases from J, the junction contained 3 bases not matched to a gene. CDR3 length: 15 residues. CDR3 DNA: TGTGCCAGCAGCTTCGGGGGGTCGAGCACAGATACGCAGTATTTT. Its protein product is CASSFGGSSTDTQYF.

This clone was picked up many times. The V call is TRBV7-2, the J call TRBJ2-3, with 8 nucleotides matching TRBD1. CDR3 size: 15 residues. J gave up 0 bases and V 8 bases, and 7 bases lay outside the gene matches. CDR1 is SGHTA, CDR2 FQGNSA, per germline. CDR3 nucleotide sequence: TGTGCCAGCGCCCCAAGGACAGGGAGCACAGATACGCAGTATTTT. It encodes CASAPRTGSTDTQYF.

Ten or more counts support this clone. The rearrangement uses TRBV15 and TRBJ2-5; TRBD1 is a possible D gene (5 bases). Germline V gene lookup returns CDR1 LNHNV and CDR2 YYDKDF (reference sequence). Trimming pared 6 bases from V and 5 bases from J, leaving 16 bases between. The CDR3 has 14 amino acids. The CDR3 here is CATSGAIEGETQYF. The CDR3 coding sequence is TGTGCCACCAGTGGGGCCATAGAAGGGGAGACCCAGTACTTC.